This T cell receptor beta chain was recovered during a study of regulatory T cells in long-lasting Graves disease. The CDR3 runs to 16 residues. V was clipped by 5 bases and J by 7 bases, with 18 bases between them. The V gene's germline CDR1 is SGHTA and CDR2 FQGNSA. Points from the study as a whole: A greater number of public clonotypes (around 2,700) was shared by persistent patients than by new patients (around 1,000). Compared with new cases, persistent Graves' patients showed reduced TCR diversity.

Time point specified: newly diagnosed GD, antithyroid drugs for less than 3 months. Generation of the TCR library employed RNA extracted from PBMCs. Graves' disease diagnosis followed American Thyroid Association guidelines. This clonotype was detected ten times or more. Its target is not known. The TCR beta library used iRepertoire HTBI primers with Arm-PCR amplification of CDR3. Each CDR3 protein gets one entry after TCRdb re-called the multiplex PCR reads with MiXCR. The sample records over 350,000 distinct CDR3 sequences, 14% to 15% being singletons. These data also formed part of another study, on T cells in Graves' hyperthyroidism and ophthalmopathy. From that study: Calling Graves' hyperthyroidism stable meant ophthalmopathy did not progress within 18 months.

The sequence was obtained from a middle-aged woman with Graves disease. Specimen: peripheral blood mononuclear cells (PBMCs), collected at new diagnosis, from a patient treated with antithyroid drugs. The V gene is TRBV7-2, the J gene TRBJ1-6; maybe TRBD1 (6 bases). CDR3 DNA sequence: TGTGCCAGCAGCCCTGGACGGGGGGCGCGAAATTCACCCCTCCACTTT. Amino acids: CASSPGRGARNSPLHF. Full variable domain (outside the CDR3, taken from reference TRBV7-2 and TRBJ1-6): GAGVSQSPSNKVTEKGKDVELRCDPISGHTALYWYRQSLGQGLEFLIYFQGNSAPDKSGLPSDRFSAERTGGSVSTLTIQRTQQEDSAVYLCASSPGRGARNSPLHFGNGTRLTVT.